This T cell receptor (beta chain) was captured by sequencing in a study of early T cells in non-severe SARS-CoV-2 infection. General observations from the study: VDJdb matching skewed toward anti-spike CD8 responses, missing private and CD4 specificities.

This CDR3 region has 16 residues. V was pared by 6 bases and J by 1 base, with 21 bases between. Germline V gene sequence: CDR1 DFQATT, CDR2 SNEGSKA (reference sequence). cDNA molecules, individually, were tagged with unique molecular identifiers. MiXCR was run by TCRdb on the 5' RACE reads, yielding one entry per CDR3 protein. The sample yields more than 20,000 distinct CDR3 sequences, 3.5% to 4.5% seen once. This clonotype was detected many times. Its antigen is still unknown. This chain connects TRBV20-1 to TRBJ1-1; the D is unclear. The origin of this receptor is an adult who was a healthcare worker with PCR-confirmed SARS-CoV-2 infection or an uninfected control (not recorded which). The sequenced sample consisted of whole blood. The CDR3 here is CSAAGSAKKRNTEAFF. DNA for the CDR3: TGCAGTGCGGCGGGATCGGCGAAGAAGCGGAACACTGAAGCTTTCTTT.